These T cell receptor beta chains were read from a single sample in a study of shared clonotypes between healthy human individuals. Libraries were prepared by immunoSEQ multiplex PCR; TCRdb keeps only in-frame clonotypes and omits some of them. The sample has some 1,600,000 clones, 95% to 99% seen once. The sample was naive CD4+ T cells sorted from blood. These receptors came from a young man in good health. The CDR3 runs from the conserved cysteine through the conserved F or W. The D gene is left open where the match is weak. Clone size, where shown, is once, few, many, or a class for clones that have expanded.

TRBV7-2	NA	TRBJ2-7	TRBD2	TGTGCCAGCAGCATGGCCGGGACTACATACGAGCAGTACTTC	CASSMAGTTYEQYF
TRBV7-8	NA	TRBJ1-5	NA	TGTGCCAGCAGCCCAACGGCGGGGCCTGGTCAGCCCCAGCATTTT	CASSPTAGPGQPQHF
TRBV20-1	NA	TRBJ2-5	NA	TGCAGTGCTAGAAGCAGGGAGACCCAGTACTTC	CSARSRETQYF
TRBV25-1	NA	TRBJ2-2	TRBD1	TGTGCCAGCAGTGTGACAGGGAGCACCGGGGAGCTGTTTTTT	CASSVTGSTGELFF
TRBV5-1	NA	TRBJ1-1	NA	TGCGCCAGCAGATCTAGCGGGTTCGGTACTGAAGCTTTCTTT	CASRSSGFGTEAFF
TRBV14	NA	TRBJ2-6	NA	TGTGCCAGCAGCCAATCATTCGGTGGACACTCTGGGGCCAACGTCCTGACTTTC	CASSQSFGGHSGANVLTF
TRBV19	NA	TRBJ1-5	NA	TGTGCCAGTAGTGTTGGGACTCTTTTCAATCAGCCCCAGCATTTT	CASSVGTLFNQPQHF
TRBV25-1	NA	TRBJ1-1	NA	TGTGCCAGCAGTCGGGACCCGAACACTGAAGCTTTCTTT	CASSRDPNTEAFF
TRBV10-3	NA	TRBJ2-7	TRBD1	TGTGCCATCAGTGAGACGACTCCGAGACAGGGGACCCTCTACTACGAGCAGTACTTC	CAISETTPRQGTLYYEQYF
TRBV6-1	NA	TRBJ2-7	TRBD2	TGTGCCAGCAGTGAAGGGACTAGCGTTACCTACGAGCAGTACTTC	CASSEGTSVTYEQYF
TRBV18	NA	TRBJ2-1	TRBD1	TGTGCCAGCTCACCAGTTCCGGGACAGGGGGACTACAATGAGCAGTTCTTC	CASSPVPGQGDYNEQFF
TRBV28	NA	TRBJ2-7	NA	TGTGCCAGCAGTCTGGAAACTTCCGAGCAGTACTTC	CASSLETSEQYF
TRBV5-1	NA	TRBJ2-2	NA	TGCGCCAGCAGCTTGTTAGAGGGCCGGGGCCTTGGGGAGCTGTTTTTT	CASSLLEGRGLGELFF
TRBV19	NA	TRBJ2-3	NA	TGTGCCAGTAGTATGAGGGCTAGCACAGATACGCAGTATTTT	CASSMRASTDTQYF
TRBV7-9	NA	TRBJ1-4	NA	TGTGCCAGCAGCTTAGGTGGCCCCAATGAAAAACTGTTTTTT	CASSLGGPNEKLFF
TRBV9	NA	TRBJ1-1	NA	TGTGCCAGCAGCGTAACAGGCCTGAACACTGAAGCTTTCTTT	CASSVTGLNTEAFF
TRBV14	once	TRBJ1-1	NA	TGTGCCAGCGGCGTGAAGCCTAACACTGAAGCTTTCTTT	CASGVKPNTEAFF
TRBV7-2	NA	TRBJ2-5	TRBD2	TGTGCCAGCGGGGCTGGGGGGAGACTAGCGGGAGGTAATCAAGAGACCCAGTACTTC	CASGAGGRLAGGNQETQYF
TRBV7-2	NA	TRBJ1-5	NA	TGTGCCAGCAGCTTAGACAGGTTGGGGGACCAGCCCCAGCATTTT	CASSLDRLGDQPQHF
TRBV5-1	NA	TRBJ1-1	NA	TGCGCCAGCAGCTTGACGGGGGGCACTGAAGCTTTCTTT	CASSLTGGTEAFF
TRBV6-5	NA	TRBJ1-1	NA	TGTGCCAGCAGTTACTCTAGATCGGTGGGGAACACTGAAGCTTTCTTT	CASSYSRSVGNTEAFF
TRBV5-1	NA	TRBJ1-1	TRBD1	TGCGCCAGCAGCTTGGATACAGGGGTCATGAACACTGAAGCTTTCTTT	CASSLDTGVMNTEAFF
TRBV5-1	NA	TRBJ2-2	TRBD1	TGCGCCAGCACGCCCCTTGGACAGGGGAGCACCGGGGAGCTGTTTTTT	CASTPLGQGSTGELFF
TRBV4-2	once	TRBJ2-5	TRBD2	TGTGCCAGCAGCCAAGATCGGGAACTAGCGGAAGAGACCCAGTACTTC	CASSQDRELAEETQYF
TRBV18	NA	TRBJ2-7	NA	TGTGCCAGCTCACCATCCGTTGGAGGGCCTATGGACGAGCAGTACTTC	CASSPSVGGPMDEQYF
TRBV9	NA	TRBJ2-7	TRBD2	TGTGCCAGCAGCGTAGTTGCGGGAGACGAGCAGTACTTC	CASSVVAGDEQYF
TRBV4-3	NA	TRBJ2-2	NA	TGCGCCAGCAGCCAAGTGGGGCGGTTCGGGGAGCTGTTTTTT	CASSQVGRFGELFF
TRBV15	NA	TRBJ1-4	NA	TGTGCCACCAGCAGAGTTGGGAATGAAAAACTGTTTTTT	CATSRVGNEKLFF
TRBV16	NA	TRBJ2-2	NA	TGTGCCAGCAGACAACAGGGTTCCACCGGGGAGCTGTTTTTT	CASRQQGSTGELFF
TRBV5-1	NA	TRBJ2-1	NA	TGCGCCAGCAGCTTTGGGGGGCAAATCTACAATGAGCAGTTCTTC	CASSFGGQIYNEQFF
TRBV28	NA	TRBJ1-2	NA	TGTGCCAGCAGTTTATGGGGGACTCAGGGAAATGGCTACACCTTC	CASSLWGTQGNGYTF
TRBV18	NA	TRBJ2-5	TRBD1	TGTGCCAGCTCAATATCTCCAGGGGGCGCGGGAGAGACCCAGTACTTC	CASSISPGGAGETQYF
TRBV18	NA	TRBJ2-3	NA	TGTGCCAGCTCACCACAAGGAATTGGCACAGATACGCAGTATTTT	CASSPQGIGTDTQYF